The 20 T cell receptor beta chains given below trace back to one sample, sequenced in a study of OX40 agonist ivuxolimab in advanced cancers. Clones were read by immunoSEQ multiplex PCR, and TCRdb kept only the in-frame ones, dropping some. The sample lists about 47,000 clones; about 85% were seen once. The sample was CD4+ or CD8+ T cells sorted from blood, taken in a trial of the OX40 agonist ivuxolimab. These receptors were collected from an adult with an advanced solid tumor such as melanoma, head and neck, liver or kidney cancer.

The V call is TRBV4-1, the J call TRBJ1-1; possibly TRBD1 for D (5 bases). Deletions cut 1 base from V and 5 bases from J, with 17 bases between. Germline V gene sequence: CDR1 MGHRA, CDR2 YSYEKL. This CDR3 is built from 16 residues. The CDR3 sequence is CASSQGVGQGWTEAFF. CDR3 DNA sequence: TGCGCCAGCAGCCAAGGCGTCGGGCAGGGTTGGACTGAAGCTTTCTTT.

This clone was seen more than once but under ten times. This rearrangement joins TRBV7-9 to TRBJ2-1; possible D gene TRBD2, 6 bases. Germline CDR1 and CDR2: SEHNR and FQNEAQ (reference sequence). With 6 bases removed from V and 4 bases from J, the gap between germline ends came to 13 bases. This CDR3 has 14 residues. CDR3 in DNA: TGTGCCAGCAGGAGGCGGGACGGGTACAATGAGCAGTTCTTC. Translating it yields CASRRRDGYNEQFF.

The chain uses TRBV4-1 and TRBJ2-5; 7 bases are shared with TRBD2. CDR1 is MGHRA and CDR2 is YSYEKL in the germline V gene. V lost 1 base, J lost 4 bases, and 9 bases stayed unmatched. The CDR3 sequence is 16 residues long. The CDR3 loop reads CASSQVLGGEGETQYF. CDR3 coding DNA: TGCGCCAGCAGCCAAGTCCTAGGCGGGGAGGGAGAGACCCAGTACTTC.

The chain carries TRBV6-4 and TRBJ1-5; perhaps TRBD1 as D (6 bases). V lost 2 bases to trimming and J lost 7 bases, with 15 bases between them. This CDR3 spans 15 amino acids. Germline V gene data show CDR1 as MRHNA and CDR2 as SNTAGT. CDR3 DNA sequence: TGTGCCAGCAGTGACCCCTACAGGGCTCAACAGCCCCAGCATTTT. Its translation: CASSDPYRAQQPQHF.

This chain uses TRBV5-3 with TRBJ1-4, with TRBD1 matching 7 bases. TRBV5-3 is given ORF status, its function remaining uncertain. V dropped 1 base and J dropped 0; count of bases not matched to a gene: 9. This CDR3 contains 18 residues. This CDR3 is CARSLNGTAATTNEKLFF. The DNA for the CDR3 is TGTGCCAGAAGCTTGAACGGGACAGCAGCTACAACTAATGAAAAACTGTTTTTT.

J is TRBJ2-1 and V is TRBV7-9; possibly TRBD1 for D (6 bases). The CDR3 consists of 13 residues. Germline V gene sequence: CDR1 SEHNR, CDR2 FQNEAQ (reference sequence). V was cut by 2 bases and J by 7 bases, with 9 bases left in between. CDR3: CASSLTGWNEQFF. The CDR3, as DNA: TGTGCCAGCAGCTTAACAGGGTGGAATGAGCAGTTCTTC.

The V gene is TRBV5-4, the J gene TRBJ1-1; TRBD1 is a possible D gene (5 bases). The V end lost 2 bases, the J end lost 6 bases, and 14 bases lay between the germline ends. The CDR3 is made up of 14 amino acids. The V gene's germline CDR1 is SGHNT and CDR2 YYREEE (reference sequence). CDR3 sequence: CASSFGGGEAEAFF. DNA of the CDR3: TGTGCCAGCAGCTTTGGGGGGGGTGAAGCTGAAGCTTTCTTT. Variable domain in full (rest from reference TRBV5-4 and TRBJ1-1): ETGVTQSPTHLIKTRGQQVTLRCSSQSGHNTVSWYQQALGQGPQFIFQYYREEENGRGNFPPRFSGLQFPNYSSELNVNALELDDSALYLCASSFGGGEAEAFFGQGTRLTVV.

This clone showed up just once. This CDR3 reads CASSQVTGRNQPQHF. CDR3 coding DNA: TGTGCCAGCAGCCAAGTGACAGGGCGCAATCAGCCCCAGCATTTT. V usage is TRBV4-2 and J usage is TRBJ1-5; 7 bases are a match to TRBD1. Unmatched junction bases numbered 2, after V lost 1 base and J lost 2 bases. The germline V gene encodes CDR1 LGHNA and CDR2 YNFKEQ. The CDR3 contains 15 residues.

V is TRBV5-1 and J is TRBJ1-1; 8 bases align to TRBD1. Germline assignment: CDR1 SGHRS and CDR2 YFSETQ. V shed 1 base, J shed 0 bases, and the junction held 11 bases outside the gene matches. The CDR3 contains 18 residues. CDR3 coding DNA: TGCGCCAGCAGCTTGTACAATCAGGGGGCGCGCATGAACACTGAAGCTTTCTTT. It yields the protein CASSLYNQGARMNTEAFF.

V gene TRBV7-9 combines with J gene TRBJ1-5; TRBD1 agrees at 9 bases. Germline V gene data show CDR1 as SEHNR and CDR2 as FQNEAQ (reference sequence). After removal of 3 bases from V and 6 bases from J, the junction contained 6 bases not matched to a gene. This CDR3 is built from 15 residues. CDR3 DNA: TGTGCCAGCAGCTTGGGACAGGGAGGCGGTCAGCCCCAGCATTTT. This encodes CASSLGQGGGQPQHF.

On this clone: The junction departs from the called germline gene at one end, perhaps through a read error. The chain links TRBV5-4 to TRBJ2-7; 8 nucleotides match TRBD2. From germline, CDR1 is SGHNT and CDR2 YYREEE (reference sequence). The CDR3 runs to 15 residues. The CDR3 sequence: CASSQETGGPYEQYF. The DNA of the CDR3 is TGCGCCAGCAGCCAAGAAACGGGGGGGCCCTACGAGCAGTACTTC.

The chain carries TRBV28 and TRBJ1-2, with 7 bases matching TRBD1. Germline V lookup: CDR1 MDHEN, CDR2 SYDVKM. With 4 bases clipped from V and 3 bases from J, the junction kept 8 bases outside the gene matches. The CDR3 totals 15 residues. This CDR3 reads CASSSFAGQDYGYTF. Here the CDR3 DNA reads TGTGCCAGCAGTTCTTTCGCCGGACAGGACTATGGCTACACCTTC.

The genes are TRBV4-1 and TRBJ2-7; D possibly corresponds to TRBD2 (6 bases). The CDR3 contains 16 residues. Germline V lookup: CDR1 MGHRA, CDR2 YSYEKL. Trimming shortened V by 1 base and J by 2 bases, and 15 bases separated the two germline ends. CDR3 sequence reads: CASSQVTGTGAYEQYF. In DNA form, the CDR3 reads TGCGCCAGCAGCCAAGTTACCGGGACTGGAGCCTACGAGCAGTACTTC.

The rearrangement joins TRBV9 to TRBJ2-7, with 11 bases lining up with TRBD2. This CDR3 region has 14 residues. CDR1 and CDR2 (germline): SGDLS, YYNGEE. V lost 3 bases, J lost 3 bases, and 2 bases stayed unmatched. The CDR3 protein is CASSGGTSGYEQYF. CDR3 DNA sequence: TGTGCCAGCAGCGGCGGGACTAGCGGCTACGAGCAGTACTTC.

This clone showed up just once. The CDR3 is CASSPGTRYEQYF. CDR3 nucleotides: TGCGCCAGCAGCCCTGGGACTCGCTACGAGCAGTACTTC. J is TRBJ2-7 and V is TRBV5-1, with D possibly being TRBD2 (6 bases). The CDR3 contains 13 residues. CDR1 and CDR2 from the germline V gene are SGHRS and YFSETQ. Trimming pared 4 bases from V and 3 bases from J, leaving 11 bases between.

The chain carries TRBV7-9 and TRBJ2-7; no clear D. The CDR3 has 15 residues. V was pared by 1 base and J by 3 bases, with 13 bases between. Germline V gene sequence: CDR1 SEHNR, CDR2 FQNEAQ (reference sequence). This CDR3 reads CASSLVRATFYEQYF. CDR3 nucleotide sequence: TGTGCCAGCAGCTTAGTTCGGGCGACATTCTACGAGCAGTACTTC. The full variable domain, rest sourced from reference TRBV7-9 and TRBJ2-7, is DTGVSQNPRHKITKRGQNVTFRCDPISEHNRLYWYRQTLGQGPEFLTYFQNEAQLEKSRLLSDRFSAERPKGSFSTLEIQRTEQGDSAMYLCASSLVRATFYEQYFGPGTRLTVT.

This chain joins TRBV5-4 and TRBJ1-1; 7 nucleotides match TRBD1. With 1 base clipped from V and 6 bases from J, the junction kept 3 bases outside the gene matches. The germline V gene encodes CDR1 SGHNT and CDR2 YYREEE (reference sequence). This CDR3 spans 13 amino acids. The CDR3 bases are TGTGCCAGCAGCTTGTCCGGGACAGCTGAAGCTTTCTTT. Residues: CASSLSGTAEAFF.

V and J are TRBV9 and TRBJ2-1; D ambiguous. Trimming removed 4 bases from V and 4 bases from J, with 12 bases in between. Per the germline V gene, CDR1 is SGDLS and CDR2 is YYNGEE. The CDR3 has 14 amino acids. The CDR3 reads CASSPRVTYNEQFF. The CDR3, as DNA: TGTGCCAGCAGCCCCCGCGTAACTTACAATGAGCAGTTCTTC. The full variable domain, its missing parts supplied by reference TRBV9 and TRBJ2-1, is DSGVTQTPKHLITATGQRVTLRCSPRSGDLSVYWYQQSLDQGLQFLIQYYNGEERAKGNILERFSAQQFPDLHSELNLSSLELGDSALYFCASSPRVTYNEQFFGPGTRLTVL.

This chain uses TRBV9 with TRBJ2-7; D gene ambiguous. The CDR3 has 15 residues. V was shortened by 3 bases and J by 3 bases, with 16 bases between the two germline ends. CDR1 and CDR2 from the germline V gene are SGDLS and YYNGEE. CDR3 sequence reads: CASSAPQTGNYEQYF. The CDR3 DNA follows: TGTGCCAGCAGCGCCCCACAGACCGGTAACTACGAGCAGTACTTC.

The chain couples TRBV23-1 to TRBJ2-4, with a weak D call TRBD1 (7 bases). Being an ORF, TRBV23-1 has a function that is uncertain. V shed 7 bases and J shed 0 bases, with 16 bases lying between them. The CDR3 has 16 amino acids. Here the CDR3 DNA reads TGCGCCAGCACTAGGGGGGACAGACTAGCCAAAAACATTCAGTACTTC. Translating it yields CASTRGDRLAKNIQYF.